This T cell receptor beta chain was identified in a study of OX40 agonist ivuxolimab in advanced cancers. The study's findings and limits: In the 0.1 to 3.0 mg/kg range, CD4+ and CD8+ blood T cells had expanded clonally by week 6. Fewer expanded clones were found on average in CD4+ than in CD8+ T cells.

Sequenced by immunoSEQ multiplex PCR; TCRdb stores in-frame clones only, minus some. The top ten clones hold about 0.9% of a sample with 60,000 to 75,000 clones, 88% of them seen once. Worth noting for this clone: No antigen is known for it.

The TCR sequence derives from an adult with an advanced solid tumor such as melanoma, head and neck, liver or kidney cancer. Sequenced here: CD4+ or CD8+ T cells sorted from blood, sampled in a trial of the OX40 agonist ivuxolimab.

This CDR3 reads CASVQGMNTEAFF. As DNA, the CDR3 is TGTGCCAGTGTACAGGGGATGAACACTGAAGCTTTCTTT. V usage is TRBV28 and J usage is TRBJ1-1, with 7 positions matching TRBD1. This CDR3 has 13 amino acids. Per germline, CDR1 MDHEN and CDR2 SYDVKM. Trimming removed 9 bases from V and 0 bases from J; junction bases left unmatched: 4.